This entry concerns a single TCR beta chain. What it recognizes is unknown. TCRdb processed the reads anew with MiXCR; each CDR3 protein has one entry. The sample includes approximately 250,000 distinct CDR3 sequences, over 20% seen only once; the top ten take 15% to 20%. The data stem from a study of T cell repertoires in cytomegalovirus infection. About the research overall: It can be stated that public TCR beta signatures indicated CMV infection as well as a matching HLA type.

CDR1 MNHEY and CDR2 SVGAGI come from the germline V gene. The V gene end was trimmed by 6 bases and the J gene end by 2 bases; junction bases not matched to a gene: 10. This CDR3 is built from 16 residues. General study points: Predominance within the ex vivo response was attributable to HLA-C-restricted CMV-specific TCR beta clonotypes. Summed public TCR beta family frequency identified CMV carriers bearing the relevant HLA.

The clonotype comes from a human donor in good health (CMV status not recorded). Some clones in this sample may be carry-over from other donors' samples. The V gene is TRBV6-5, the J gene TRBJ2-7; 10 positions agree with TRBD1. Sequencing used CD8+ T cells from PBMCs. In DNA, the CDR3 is TGTGCCAGCAGCTATTATTCCGGGACAGGGGCCTACGAGCAGTACTTC. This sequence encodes CASSYYSGTGAYEQYF.